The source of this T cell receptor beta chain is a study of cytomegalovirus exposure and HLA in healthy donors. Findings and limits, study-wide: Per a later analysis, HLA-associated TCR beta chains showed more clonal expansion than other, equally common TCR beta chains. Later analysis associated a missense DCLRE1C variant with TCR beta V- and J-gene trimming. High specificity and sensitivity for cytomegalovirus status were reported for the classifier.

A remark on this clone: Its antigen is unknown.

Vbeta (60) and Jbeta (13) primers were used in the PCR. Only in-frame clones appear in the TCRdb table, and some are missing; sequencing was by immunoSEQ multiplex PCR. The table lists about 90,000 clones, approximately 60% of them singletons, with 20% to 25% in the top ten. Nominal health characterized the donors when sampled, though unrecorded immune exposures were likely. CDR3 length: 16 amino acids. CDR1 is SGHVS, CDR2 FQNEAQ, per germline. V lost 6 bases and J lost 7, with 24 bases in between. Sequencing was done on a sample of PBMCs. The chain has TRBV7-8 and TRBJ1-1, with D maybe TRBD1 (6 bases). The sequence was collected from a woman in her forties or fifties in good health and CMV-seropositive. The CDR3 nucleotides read TGTGCCAGCAGTCGCACACCAGGGCAGGGGAAGGGTGAAGCTTTCTTT. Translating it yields CASSRTPGQGKGEAFF.